What follows are 30 T cell receptor beta chains derived from one specimen sequenced in a study of vaccination and CD4 T cells after COVID-19. Treatment meaning: approximately 9-day PBMC culture with coronavirus spike peptide pools or control peptides (ViraFEST assay). At the Johns Hopkins FTIC core, DNA taken from cultured CD4+ T cells was sequenced by way of the Oncomine TCR Beta short-read assay. TCRdb used MiXCR to reprocess the PCR reads, holding one entry per CDR3 protein. The sample consists of some 8,000 distinct CDR3 sequences, around 64% of them appearing once. The antigens of these receptors remain unknown. Sequenced sample: CD4+ T cells from blood, cultured in vitro. The receptors come from a human donor who had recovered from COVID-19.

In DNA, the CDR3 is TGTGCCAGCAGCACTCACGGCGGGGGCGGGTACTACGAGCAGTACTTC. It specifies CASSTHGGGGYYEQYF. The V and J genes are TRBV7-2 and TRBJ2-7, with D possibly being TRBD2 (7 bases). V lost 5 bases and J 3 bases, leaving 20 bases between the germline ends. The V gene's germline CDR1 is SGHTA and CDR2 FQGNSA. CDR3 length equals 16 residues.

The rearrangement joins TRBV20-1 to TRBJ1-1; possible D gene TRBD1, 5 bases. Germline lookup yields CDR1 DFQATT and CDR2 SNEGSKA (reference sequence). With 1 base removed from V and 1 base from J, the gap between germline ends came to 16 bases. The CDR3 runs to 16 residues. The CDR3 DNA reads as TGCAGTGCTAGAGGTCAGGGAAATATCTGGAACACTGAAGCTTTCTTT. Its protein product is CSARGQGNIWNTEAFF.

V gene TRBV6-2 or TRBV6-3 combines with J gene TRBJ1-2, with 7 bases fitting TRBD1. The CDR3 consists of 16 residues. Germline loops: CDR1 MNHEY, CDR2 SVGEGT. V dropped 7 bases and J dropped 8; count of bases not matched to a gene: 19. The CDR3 DNA reads TGTGCCAGCACCTACTACCCAGGACAGGTCTCGGGGGGCTACACCTTC. Amino acid sequence: CASTYYPGQVSGGYTF.

This clonotype appeared a few times. The rearrangement joins TRBV27 to TRBJ1-6; no clear D. The germline gives CDR1 MNHEY, CDR2 SMNVEV (reference sequence). CDR3 length: 14 amino acids. Trimming shortened V by 7 bases and J by 1 base, and 8 bases separated the two germline ends. The CDR3, as DNA: TGTGCCAGCACCCCGAGGTCCTATAATTCACCCCTCCACTTT. This encodes CASTPRSYNSPLHF.

The chain carries TRBV20-1 and TRBJ2-5, with a weak D call TRBD1 (6 bases). The CDR3 has 17 residues. V was clipped by 1 base and J by 1 base, with 19 bases between them. Germline assignment: CDR1 DFQATT and CDR2 SNEGSKA (reference sequence). CDR3 region: CSARAPRTALPQETQYF. CDR3 coding DNA: TGCAGTGCTAGAGCGCCGAGGACAGCTCTACCCCAAGAGACCCAGTACTTC.

The chain employs TRBV28 and TRBJ2-7, with D perhaps TRBD2 (6 bases). Trimming left V 4 bases short and J 7 bases short, with 8 bases between. The germline V gene has CDR1 MDHEN and CDR2 SYDVKM. This CDR3 region has 11 residues. The CDR3 region has the DNA TGTGCCAGCAGTTCTGGGGGGGAGCAGTACTTC. This codes for CASSSGGEQYF.

This chain joins TRBV6-2 or TRBV6-3 and TRBJ2-3, with D perhaps matching TRBD1 or TRBD2 (5 bases each). Germline-derived CDR1 and CDR2 are MNHEY and SVGEGT. V lost 6 bases and J 0 bases, leaving 13 bases between the germline ends. There are 15 residues in the CDR3. DNA of the CDR3: TGTGCCAGCAGCCTGGGACGACCTAGCACAGATACGCAGTATTTT. Its protein product is CASSLGRPSTDTQYF.

The chain joins TRBV28 to TRBJ2-7; D is perhaps TRBD1 (5 bases). Looked up from germline, CDR1 is MDHEN and CDR2 is SYDVKM. The CDR3 length is 14 residues. V gave up 7 bases and J gave up 2 bases, with 15 bases separating them. The CDR3 is CASTIGVIPYEQYF. The CDR3 DNA reads TGTGCCAGCACTATAGGGGTTATACCCTACGAGCAGTACTTC.

The rearrangement links TRBV20-1 to TRBJ2-7; 9 bases match TRBD1. CDR1 and CDR2 from the germline V gene are DFQATT and SNEGSKA (reference sequence). Trimming removed 4 bases from V and 2 bases from J; junction bases left unmatched: 3. CDR3 length: 13 amino acids. This chain's CDR3 is CSANDRGAYEQYF. The CDR3 DNA reads TGCAGTGCTAACGACAGGGGGGCCTACGAGCAGTACTTC.

The rearrangement links TRBV20-1 to TRBJ1-2, with D hard to call. This CDR3 has 16 residues. V lost 2 bases to trimming and J lost 3 bases, with 19 bases between them. CDR1 is DFQATT, CDR2 SNEGSKA, per germline (reference sequence). The CDR3 here is CSARRPLLSGDYGYTF. CDR3 DNA: TGCAGTGCTAGAAGGCCCCTCCTCTCAGGCGACTATGGCTACACCTTC.

The rearrangement joins TRBV20-1 to TRBJ1-2; D is unclear. CDR3 length: 14 residues. The germline V and J ends were trimmed by 6 bases and 2 bases, with 16 bases remaining between them. Per the germline V gene, CDR1 is DFQATT and CDR2 is SNEGSKA (reference sequence). Written as DNA, the CDR3 is TGCAGTGCAGAATATGGGGTTTGGAACTATGGCTACACCTTC. Its translation is CSAEYGVWNYGYTF.

This clonotype was seen just once. This chain joins TRBV6-1 and TRBJ2-7; TRBD2 matches 13 bases. Germline CDR1 MNHNS, CDR2 SASEGT. V lost 6 bases to trimming and J lost 1 base; unmatched junction nucleotides: 3. The CDR3 runs to 15 residues. The CDR3 here is CASRGGLAGSYEQYF. The CDR3 DNA sequence: TGTGCCAGCAGGGGGGGACTAGCGGGGTCCTACGAGCAGTACTTC.

This clonotype came up a few times. The chain uses TRBV7-9 and TRBJ1-6; D not resolved. The CDR3 is made up of 15 amino acids. The germline V gene has CDR1 SEHNR and CDR2 FQNEAQ (reference sequence). V lost 0 bases, J lost 7 bases, and 10 bases lay in between. The CDR3 nucleotides are TGTGCCAGCAGCTTAGCTCTGGCACTCAATTCACCCCTCCACTTT. It translates to CASSLALALNSPLHF.

V is TRBV4-1 and J is TRBJ1-3; no firm D call. The CDR3 loop spans 17 amino acids. Germline V gene data show CDR1 as MGHRA and CDR2 as YSYEKL. V was shortened by 4 bases and J by 4 bases, with 20 bases between the two germline ends. The CDR3 DNA reads as TGCGCCAGCAGCCTTCCCGACTGGGAGCCTGCGGGAAACACCATATATTTT. Protein product: CASSLPDWEPAGNTIYF.

The V and J genes are TRBV4-3 and TRBJ1-6, with a weak D call TRBD1 (6 bases). The germline V gene encodes CDR1 LGHNA and CDR2 YSLEER. This CDR3 has 15 residues. V lost 0 bases, J lost 10 bases, and 13 bases lay in between. The CDR3 sequence: CASSQDGTGQSPLHF. The DNA for the CDR3 is TGCGCCAGCAGCCAAGATGGCACAGGGCAATCACCCCTCCACTTT.

This chain links TRBV6-4 with TRBJ1-2, with 9 positions matching TRBD1. This CDR3 is 13 amino acids long. Germline lookup yields CDR1 MRHNA and CDR2 SNTAGT. J gave up 4 bases and V 6 bases, and 3 bases lay outside the gene matches. CDR3 sequence: CASRLGQGYGYTF. The DNA of the CDR3 is TGTGCCAGCAGATTGGGACAGGGCTATGGCTACACCTTC.

This chain connects TRBV4-3 to TRBJ1-1; maybe TRBD1 (5 bases). The CDR3 loop spans 14 amino acids. The germline V gene has CDR1 LGHNA and CDR2 YSLEER. Trimming stripped 0 bases from V and 5 bases from J, with 10 bases between. The CDR3 nucleotides are TGCGCCAGCAGCCAAGATCCAGGGAGGACTGAAGCTTTCTTT. Residues: CASSQDPGRTEAFF.

The gene calls are TRBV6-1 and TRBJ2-3, with 8 bases lining up with TRBD2. This CDR3 has 13 amino acids. CDR1 is MNHNS, CDR2 SASEGT, per germline. The V and J ends lost 5 bases and 6 bases, in that order; junction bases with no gene match: 4. In DNA, the CDR3 is TGTGCCAGCAGTAGCGGGGGATTGGATACGCAGTATTTT. Translated: CASSSGGLDTQYF.

The table lists this clonotype with a few counts. This chain joins TRBV20-1 and TRBJ1-1; TRBD1 is a possible D gene (5 bases). Germline V gene data show CDR1 as DFQATT and CDR2 as SNEGSKA (reference sequence). The CDR3 is made up of 15 amino acids. Trimming pared 0 bases from V and 10 bases from J, leaving 21 bases between. DNA for the CDR3: TGCAGTGCTAGAGATAGTGGGAGCCCGGAGGGGAGAGCTTTCTTT. Its translation: CSARDSGSPEGRAFF.

The chain is built from TRBV2 and TRBJ1-6; perhaps TRBD1 as D (5 bases). There are 15 residues in the CDR3. CDR1 is SNHLY and CDR2 is FYNNEI in the germline V gene. Trimming took 8 bases from V and 7 from J, leaving 18 bases between them. In DNA, the CDR3 is TGTGCCAGCGGGGAGGAGGGAACAGGCAATTCACCCCTCCACTTT. This translates into CASGEEGTGNSPLHF. Supplemented by reference TRBV2 and TRBJ1-6, the full variable domain reads EPEVTQTPSHQVTQMGQEVILRCVPISNHLYFYWYRQILGQKVEFLVSFYNNEISEKSEIFDDQFSVERPDGSNFTLKIRSTKLEDSAMYFCASGEEGTGNSPLHFGNGTRLTVT.

V and J are TRBV7-2 and TRBJ2-2; 7 bases map to TRBD1. The germline V gene has CDR1 SGHTA and CDR2 FQGNSA. V dropped 2 bases and J dropped 4; count of bases not matched to a gene: 10. The CDR3 has 17 amino acids. The CDR3 region is CASSLQKGTAATGELFF. CDR3 sequence (DNA): TGTGCCAGCAGCTTACAGAAAGGGACAGCCGCCACCGGGGAGCTGTTTTTT.

In its sample, this clonotype was seen a few times. The V call is TRBV19, the J call TRBJ1-2, with D unresolved. This CDR3 has 11 amino acids. Germline V gives CDR1 LNHDA, CDR2 SQIVND (reference sequence). V was clipped by 7 bases and J by 5 bases, with 8 bases between them. Written as DNA, the CDR3 is TGTGCCAGTACCGATTGGTATGGCTACACCTTC. It encodes CASTDWYGYTF.

The V call is TRBV20-1, the J call TRBJ1-6, with D unresolved. The germline V gene has CDR1 DFQATT and CDR2 SNEGSKA (reference sequence). This CDR3 spans 13 amino acids. V was clipped by 3 bases and J by 7 bases, with 10 bases between them. The CDR3, as DNA: TGCAGTGCTAGCGGAGCCGCGAATTCACCCCTCCACTTT. The encoded protein is CSASGAANSPLHF.

This clonotype occurred once. The chain recombines TRBV19 with TRBJ2-1, with TRBD1 matching 9 bases. The CDR3 has 14 residues. Unmatched junction bases numbered 5, after V lost 4 bases and J lost 7 bases. Per germline, CDR1 LNHDA and CDR2 SQIVND (reference sequence). CDR3 in amino acids: CASSRTGDGNEQFF. The DNA of the CDR3 is TGTGCCAGTAGTAGGACAGGGGACGGAAATGAGCAGTTCTTC.

The V gene is TRBV10-2, the J gene TRBJ1-3; possible D gene TRBD1, 5 bases. There are 14 residues in the CDR3. V was pared by 2 bases and J by 0 bases, with 5 bases between. Per the germline V gene, CDR1 is WSHSY and CDR2 is SAAADI. This chain's CDR3 is CASSEQGSGNTIYF. CDR3 in DNA: TGCGCCAGCAGTGAGCAGGGCTCTGGAAACACCATATATTTT.

This clonotype was detected only once. V is TRBV27 and J is TRBJ2-5, with 7 bases aligning to TRBD2. CDR3 length: 14 amino acids. V shed 6 bases, J shed 4 bases, and the junction held 8 bases outside the gene matches. Per the germline V gene, CDR1 is MNHEY and CDR2 is SMNVEV (reference sequence). Here the CDR3 DNA reads TGTGCCAGCAGGCTCAGCGGGGTGGGAGAGACCCAGTACTTC. It translates to CASRLSGVGETQYF.

This clonotype was found once. The chain combines TRBV27 with TRBJ2-3; D tentatively reads TRBD1 or TRBD2 (6 bases each). This CDR3 spans 13 amino acids. Trimming removed 7 bases at V and 6 bases at J, with 14 bases between. Germline CDR1 MNHEY, CDR2 SMNVEV (reference sequence). This CDR3 reads CASKRSGADTQYF. The CDR3 DNA reads TGTGCCAGCAAAAGGTCGGGGGCCGATACGCAGTATTTT.

This clonotype was observed a single time. V usage is TRBV19 and J usage is TRBJ2-7; 11 positions match TRBD2. The CDR3 contains 15 residues. The V and J ends lost 6 bases and 0 bases, in that order; junction bases with no gene match: 4. Germline V gene data show CDR1 as LNHDA and CDR2 as SQIVND (reference sequence). DNA for the CDR3: TGTGCCAGTAGACCGGGACTAGCGGCCTCCTACGAGCAGTACTTC. Its protein product is CASRPGLAASYEQYF.

This chain uses TRBV5-4 with TRBJ2-3; D call uncertain. The CDR3 length is 13 residues. V was shortened by 0 bases and J by 3 bases, with 5 bases between the two germline ends. Germline V gene data show CDR1 as SGHNT and CDR2 as YYREEE (reference sequence). The CDR3 reads CASSLVPTDTQYF. The DNA for the CDR3 is TGTGCCAGCAGCTTGGTCCCGACAGATACGCAGTATTTT. Full variable domain (outside the CDR3, taken from reference TRBV5-4 and TRBJ2-3): ETGVTQSPTHLIKTRGQQVTLRCSSQSGHNTVSWYQQALGQGPQFIFQYYREEENGRGNFPPRFSGLQFPNYSSELNVNALELDDSALYLCASSLVPTDTQYFGPGTRLTVL.

This clonotype has a single count. An end of the junction differs from the germline gene, which may be a read error. The chain employs TRBV7-9 and TRBJ1-1; 7 nucleotides line up with TRBD1. The germline V gene encodes CDR1 SEHNR and CDR2 FQNEAQ (reference sequence). This CDR3 region has 14 residues. CDR3 DNA: TGCGCCAGCAGCTTGACAGGGATGAACACTGAAGCTTTCTTT. Translation gives CASSLTGMNTEAFF.